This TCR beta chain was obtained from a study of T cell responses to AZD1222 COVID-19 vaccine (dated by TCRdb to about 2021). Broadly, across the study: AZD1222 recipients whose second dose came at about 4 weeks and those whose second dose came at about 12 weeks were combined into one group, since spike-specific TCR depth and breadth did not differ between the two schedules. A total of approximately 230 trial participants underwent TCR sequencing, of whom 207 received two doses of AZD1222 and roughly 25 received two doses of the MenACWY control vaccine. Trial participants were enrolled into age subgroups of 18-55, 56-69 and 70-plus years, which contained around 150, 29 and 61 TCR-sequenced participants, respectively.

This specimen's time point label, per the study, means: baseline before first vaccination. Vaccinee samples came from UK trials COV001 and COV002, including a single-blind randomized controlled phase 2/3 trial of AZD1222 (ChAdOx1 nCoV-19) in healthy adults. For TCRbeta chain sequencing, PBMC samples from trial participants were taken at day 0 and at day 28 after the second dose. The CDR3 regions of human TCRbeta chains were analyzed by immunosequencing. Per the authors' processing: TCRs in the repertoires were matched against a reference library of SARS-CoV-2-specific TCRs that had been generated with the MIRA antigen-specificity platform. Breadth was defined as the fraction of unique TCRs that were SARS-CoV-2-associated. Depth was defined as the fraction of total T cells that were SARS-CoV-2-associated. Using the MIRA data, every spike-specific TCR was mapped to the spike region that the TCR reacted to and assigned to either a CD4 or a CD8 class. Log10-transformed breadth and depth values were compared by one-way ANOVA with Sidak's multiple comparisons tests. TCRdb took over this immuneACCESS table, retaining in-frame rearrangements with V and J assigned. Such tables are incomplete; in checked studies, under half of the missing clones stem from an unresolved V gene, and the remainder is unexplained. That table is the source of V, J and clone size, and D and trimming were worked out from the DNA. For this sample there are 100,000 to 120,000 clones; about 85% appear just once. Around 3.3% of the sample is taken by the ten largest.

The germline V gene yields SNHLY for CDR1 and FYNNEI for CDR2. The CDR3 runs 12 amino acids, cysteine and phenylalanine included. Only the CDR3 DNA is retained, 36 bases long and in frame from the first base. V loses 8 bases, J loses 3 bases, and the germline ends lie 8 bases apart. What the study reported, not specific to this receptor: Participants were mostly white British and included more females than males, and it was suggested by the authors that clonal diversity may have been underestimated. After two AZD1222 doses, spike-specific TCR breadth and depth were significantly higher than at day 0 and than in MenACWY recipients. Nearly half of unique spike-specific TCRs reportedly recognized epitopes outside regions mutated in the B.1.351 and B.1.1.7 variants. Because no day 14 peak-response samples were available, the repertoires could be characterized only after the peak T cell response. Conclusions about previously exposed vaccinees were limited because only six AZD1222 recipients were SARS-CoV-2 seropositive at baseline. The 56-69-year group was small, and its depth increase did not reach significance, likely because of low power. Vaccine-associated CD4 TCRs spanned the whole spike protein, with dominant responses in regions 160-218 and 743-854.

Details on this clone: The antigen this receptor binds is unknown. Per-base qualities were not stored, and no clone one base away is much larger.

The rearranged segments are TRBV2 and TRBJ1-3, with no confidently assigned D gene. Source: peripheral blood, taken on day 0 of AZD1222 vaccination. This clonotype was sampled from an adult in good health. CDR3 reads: CASLPGGNTIYF. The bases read TGTGCCAGCTTACCGGGTGGAAACACCATATATTTT.